The entry that follows covers one T cell receptor beta chain sequence. The data originate from a study of blood T cell repertoires in COVID-19. At the level of the study: Whether acute or convalescent, the COVID-19 samples came from the United States, Italy and Spain. T cells, B-cell-depleted T cells, or PBMCs provided the cDNA or gDNA that served as material.

Only in-frame clones appear in the TCRdb table, and some are missing; sequencing was by immunoSEQ multiplex PCR. The sample includes 86,000 or so clones, approximately 79% seen only once; the top ten take approximately 10%. This CDR3 is built from 14 residues. Trimming took 3 bases from V and 5 from J, leaving 10 bases between them. Per germline, CDR1 SNHLY and CDR2 FYNNEI. The sequenced sample consisted of peripheral blood. This chain joins TRBV2 and TRBJ1-4; D unresolved. The sequence was obtained from an older man with acute or convalescent COVID-19. CDR3 amino acids: CASSDRVENEKLFF. The CDR3 nucleotides are TGTGCCAGCAGTGATCGGGTAGAGAATGAAAAACTGTTTTTT.